A selection of T cell receptor beta chains follows, all from one sample in a study of blood T cell repertoires in COVID-19. Method: immunoSEQ multiplex PCR; TCRdb's copy keeps in-frame clones and lacks some. The table includes over 85,000 clones, roughly 85% detected once. Sequences were obtained from peripheral blood. These receptor sequences come from a man of 80 years or more with acute or convalescent COVID-19. The CDR3 runs from the conserved cysteine through the conserved F or W. Fields, in order: D gene, V gene, clone size, J gene, CDR3 DNA, CDR3 protein. A D gene is named only where the DNA matches it firmly. Rows give clone size only sometimes, using once, few, many, or a class for an expanded clone.

D gene: NA; V gene: TRBV11-2; clone size: NA; J gene: TRBJ2-5; CDR3 DNA: TGTGCCAGCAGACGAAACCTGGCCGACCAAGAGACCCAGTACTTC; CDR3 protein: CASRRNLADQETQYF
D gene: TRBD2; V gene: TRBV5-1; clone size: NA; J gene: TRBJ2-5; CDR3 DNA: TGCGCCAGCAGCTTGCGACTAGCGGGAGTTGAGACCCAGTACTTC; CDR3 protein: CASSLRLAGVETQYF
D gene: TRBD1; V gene: TRBV7-9; clone size: NA; J gene: TRBJ1-3; CDR3 DNA: TGTGCCAGCAAACGGGACAGCTCTGGAAACACCATATATTTT; CDR3 protein: CASKRDSSGNTIYF
D gene: NA; V gene: TRBV4-3; clone size: NA; J gene: TRBJ2-3; CDR3 DNA: TGCGCCAGCAGCCAGTCACCCGGGGTGGATACGCAGTATTTT; CDR3 protein: CASSQSPGVDTQYF
D gene: NA; V gene: TRBV7-3; clone size: NA; J gene: TRBJ2-2; CDR3 DNA: TGTGCCAGCATAGTGGGAGGCCGTCCCGGGGAGCTGTTTTTT; CDR3 protein: CASIVGGRPGELFF
D gene: NA; V gene: TRBV19; clone size: NA; J gene: TRBJ2-2; CDR3 DNA: TGTGCCAGTAGTGCTAGCTCCGGGGAGCTGTTTTTT; CDR3 protein: CASSASSGELFF
D gene: TRBD2; V gene: TRBV7-3; clone size: NA; J gene: TRBJ2-5; CDR3 DNA: TGTGCCAGCAGCCAGACTAGCGGACAAGAGACCCAGTACTTC; CDR3 protein: CASSQTSGQETQYF
D gene: NA; V gene: TRBV21-1; clone size: NA; J gene: TRBJ2-1; CDR3 DNA: TGTGCCAGCAGGGACCCTTTTGGGCTAGCGGGAGGCCCCCGAGGTTCCTACAATGAGCAGTTCTTC; CDR3 protein: CASRDPFGLAGGPRGSYNEQFF
D gene: NA; V gene: TRBV18; clone size: NA; J gene: TRBJ2-7; CDR3 DNA: TGTGCCAGCTCACCACTTCCAGGGGATCACGACGAGCAGTACTTC; CDR3 protein: CASSPLPGDHDEQYF
D gene: TRBD2; V gene: TRBV7-9; clone size: NA; J gene: TRBJ2-3; CDR3 DNA: TGTGCCAGCAGCTTTACTAGCGGGAGGTGGGGCACAGATACGCAGTATTTT; CDR3 protein: CASSFTSGRWGTDTQYF
D gene: NA; V gene: TRBV7-2; clone size: NA; J gene: TRBJ2-5; CDR3 DNA: TGTGCCAGCACGGGTCAAGAGACCCAGTACTTC; CDR3 protein: CASTGQETQYF
D gene: NA; V gene: TRBV19; clone size: NA; J gene: TRBJ2-2; CDR3 DNA: TGTGCCAGTAGTATGAAGGGGTCGAACACCGGGGAGCTGTTTTTT; CDR3 protein: CASSMKGSNTGELFF
D gene: TRBD1; V gene: TRBV24-1; clone size: NA; J gene: TRBJ1-2; CDR3 DNA: TGTGCCACCAGTGAAGAAGGACAGGGGGCGCGTAATGGCTACACCTTC; CDR3 protein: CATSEEGQGARNGYTF
D gene: TRBD2; V gene: TRBV5-5; clone size: NA; J gene: TRBJ2-1; CDR3 DNA: TGTGCCAGCAGCTCATCGGGACTATGGGACGATGAGCAGTTCTTC; CDR3 protein: CASSSSGLWDDEQFF
D gene: NA; V gene: TRBV24-1; clone size: once; J gene: TRBJ2-1; CDR3 DNA: TGTGCCACCAGTGATTCGGGACACCCCTCATACAATGAGCAGTTCTTC; CDR3 protein: CATSDSGHPSYNEQFF
D gene: TRBD2; V gene: TRBV5-1; clone size: NA; J gene: TRBJ2-1; CDR3 DNA: TGCGCCAGCAGCCGCGGGACTAGCGGGACTTCCTACAATGAGCAGTTCTTC; CDR3 protein: CASSRGTSGTSYNEQFF